This T cell receptor (beta chain) stems from a study of shared clonotypes between healthy human individuals. Background on the study: Two women and a few men aged 18 to 49 served as donors. Per-donor plates numbered three CD4 naive, three CD4 memory, two CD8 naive and one CD8 memory.

Germline assignment: CDR1 LNHNV and CDR2 YYDKDF (reference sequence). The CDR3 is 12 residues long. V was trimmed by 9 bases and J by 5 bases, leaving 13 bases between them. Method: immunoSEQ multiplex PCR; TCRdb's copy keeps in-frame clones and lacks some. This sample has approximately 590,000 clones, with nearly 97% found just once. CD45RO-negative CD8 cells positively selected for CCR7 made up the naive population, which excluded terminally differentiated effector memory CD45RA+ cells. The receptor was isolated from a woman in her 30s in good health. The chain combines TRBV15 with TRBJ1-1; possible D gene TRBD1, 5 bases. Sequenced material: naive CD8+ T cells sorted from blood. CDR3 DNA: TGTGCCACTCGGAAGGGGAGGACTGAAGCTTTCTTT. It specifies CATRKGRTEAFF.